This T cell receptor beta chain comes out of a study of T cell responses to AZD1222 COVID-19 vaccine (dated by TCRdb to the early 2020s). Regarding the study in general: AZD1222 recipients with second doses at about 4 weeks or about 12 weeks were pooled, because spike-specific TCR depth and breadth did not differ between schedules. TCR sequencing was performed for fewer than 250 trial participants, of whom about 200 were given two doses of AZD1222 and around 25 were given two doses of MenACWY control vaccine. Enrollment into the trials was organized by age into subgroups of 18-55, 56-69 and 70-plus years, and those subgroups contained about 150, 27 and 61 TCR-sequenced participants, respectively.

The time point label here, explained by the study, means: baseline before first vaccination. The vaccinee samples were drawn from two UK trials, COV001 and COV002, one of which was a single-blind randomized controlled phase 2/3 trial testing AZD1222 (ChAdOx1 nCoV-19) in healthy adults. For TCRbeta chain sequencing, PBMC samples were collected from trial participants at day 0 and at day 28 after the second dose. CDR1 MNHEY and CDR2 SVGAGI were looked up in the germline V gene. V and J are truncated by 5 bases and 1 base respectively, leaving an intervening sequence of 14 bases. Including the terminal cysteine and phenylalanine, the CDR3 comprises 15 residues. Just CDR3 DNA is preserved here, 45 bases in frame from base 1. The CDR3 regions of human TCRbeta chains were subjected to immunosequencing. The original pipeline was this. TCRs in the repertoires were matched against a reference library of SARS-CoV-2-specific TCRs that had been generated with the MIRA antigen-specificity platform. Breadth meant the fraction of unique TCRs that were SARS-CoV-2-associated, whereas depth meant the fraction of total T cells that were SARS-CoV-2-associated. Using the MIRA data, each spike-specific TCR was assigned both to the spike region to which the TCR was reactive and to a CD4 or CD8 class. Log10-transformed breadth and depth values were compared by one-way ANOVA with Sidak's multiple comparisons tests. The source is immuneACCESS, and TCRdb retained only in-frame sequences with V and J called. Part of the clones is not carried over; for the studies checked, unresolved V genes explain less than half of this, and the remainder is unexplained. For V, J and clone size, that table is used; D and trimming come from the DNA. The sample has 110,000 to 150,000 clones on record, under 95% of them singletons. The ten largest clones capture 2.5% to 3% of the sample.

Broad study findings and their caveats: No day 14 peak-response samples were available, so repertoires were characterized only after the peak T cell response. The vaccine-associated CD4 TCRs covered the entire spike protein, and the dominant responses fell in regions 160-218 and 743-854. After two AZD1222 doses, spike-specific TCR breadth and depth were significantly higher than at day 0 and than in MenACWY recipients. Reportedly, close to half of the unique spike-specific TCRs recognized epitopes lying outside the regions that are mutated in the B.1.351 and B.1.1.7 variants. Conclusions about previously exposed vaccinees are limited because only six or seven AZD1222 recipients were SARS-CoV-2 seropositive at baseline. Most participants were white British and females outnumbered males, and the authors suggested that clonal diversity may have been underestimated. In the small 56-69-year group, the increase in depth fell short of significance, most likely because of low power.

About this clone: Which antigen it targets is not known. It has no much larger one-base neighbor in the sample; base qualities were not kept.

This sequence originates from an adult in good health. The sequencing used peripheral blood, collected on day 0 of AZD1222 vaccination. The chain links TRBV6-5 with TRBJ1-1, with TRBD1 as a weak D call on 5 bases. The encoded CDR3 is CASSPAGTGNTEAFF. The base sequence is TGTGCCAGCAGTCCAGCCGGGACGGGGAACACTGAAGCTTTCTTT.